This passage covers 17 T cell receptor beta chains from one sample sequenced in a study of cytomegalovirus exposure and HLA in healthy donors. Profiled with immunoSEQ multiplex PCR; TCRdb holds only in-frame clones, not every one. The data contain roughly 120,000 clones, around 94% of them singletons. The sample comprised PBMCs. The receptors were gathered from a woman between 18 and 30 years old in good health and CMV-seronegative.

This rearrangement joins TRBV29-1 to TRBJ2-7, with TRBD1 identical over 8 bases. Germline V gives CDR1 SQVTM, CDR2 ANQGSEA. With V trimmed by 7 bases and J by 5 bases, 7 bases remained unmatched. The CDR3 totals 12 residues. CDR3 protein: CSALDRGHEQYF. Written as DNA, the CDR3 is TGCAGCGCCCTTGACAGGGGACACGAGCAGTACTTC.

The chain couples TRBV4-1 to TRBJ2-7, with 7 bases matching TRBD2. The trim removed 4 bases at V and 4 bases at J, leaving 10 bases unmatched. Germline-derived CDR1 and CDR2 are MGHRA and YSYEKL. The CDR3 sequence is 15 residues long. The CDR3 region is CASSLMAGAIYEQYF. CDR3 nucleotides: TGCGCCAGCAGCCTGATGGCGGGAGCGATATACGAGCAGTACTTC.

The chain employs TRBV12-5 and TRBJ1-1, with 8 bases aligning to TRBD1. Germline CDR1 and CDR2: LGHNT and FRNRAP. The CDR3 spans 15 residues. V was pared by 5 bases and J by 11 bases, with 16 bases of the junction left unmatched. The CDR3 loop reads CASGTTGGGAFGAFF. CDR3 in DNA: TGTGCTAGTGGTACTACAGGGGGGGGCGCGTTTGGGGCTTTCTTT.

This clone is a singleton in its sample. The rearrangement uses TRBV5-1 and TRBJ1-4, with a possible D match to TRBD1 (5 bases). Germline V gene sequence: CDR1 SGHRS, CDR2 YFSETQ. This CDR3 spans 14 amino acids. Trimming cost V 2 bases and J 8 bases, with 13 bases left between them. CDR3 bases: TGCGCCAGCAGCTTTGGGGGGAATCGAGAAAAACTGTTTTTT. Translated: CASSFGGNREKLFF.

The genes are TRBV9 and TRBJ2-1; 16 nucleotides align to TRBD2. Germline values: CDR1 SGDLS, CDR2 YYNGEE. The CDR3 spans 16 residues. V trimming: 4 bases; J trimming: 15 bases; junction bases outside the gene matches: 13. CDR3 sequence: CASSPQPGLAGGDRFF. In DNA, the CDR3 is TGTGCCAGCAGCCCCCAGCCGGGACTAGCGGGAGGGGATCGGTTCTTC. The whole variable domain, filled in from reference TRBV9 and TRBJ2-1, reads DSGVTQTPKHLITATGQRVTLRCSPRSGDLSVYWYQQSLDQGLQFLIQYYNGEERAKGNILERFSAQQFPDLHSELNLSSLELGDSALYFCASSPQPGLAGGDRFFGPGTRLTVL.

J is TRBJ2-1 and V is TRBV6-5; TRBD2 agrees at 9 bases. CDR3 length: 15 amino acids. Germline lookup yields CDR1 MNHEY and CDR2 SVGAGI. Trimming took 7 bases from V and 4 from J; bases not matched to a gene: 8. This CDR3 reads CASIKTSGSYNEQFF. In DNA form, the CDR3 reads TGTGCCAGCATTAAGACTAGCGGATCGTACAATGAGCAGTTCTTC.

On this clone: One end of the junction does not line up with germline, which may come from a read error. J is TRBJ2-2 and V is TRBV9; possible D gene TRBD1, 5 bases. This CDR3 region has 15 residues. Germline CDR1 reads SGDLS; CDR2 reads YYNGEE. The CDR3 loop reads CASSVGRGYTGELFF. The CDR3 DNA reads TGTGCCAGCAGCGTAGGTAGGGGATACACGGGGGAGCTGTTTTTT.

The genes are TRBV2 and TRBJ1-2; 10 bases match TRBD1. The germline V gene has CDR1 SNHLY and CDR2 FYNNEI. V dropped 5 bases and J dropped 1; count of bases not matched to a gene: 7. There are 16 residues in the CDR3. CDR3 sequence (DNA): TGTGCCAGCAGTACTCCCGGGACAGGGGTTAACTATGGCTACACCTTC. This gives the protein CASSTPGTGVNYGYTF.

The chain combines TRBV14 with TRBJ1-1, with 8 bases matching TRBD1. With V trimmed by 2 bases and J by 4 bases, 0 bases remained unmatched. The CDR3 consists of 13 residues. Germline assignment: CDR1 SGHDN and CDR2 FVKESK. CDR3 nucleotide sequence: TGTGCCAGCAGCCAAACAGGGGGCACTGAAGCTTTCTTT. Translated: CASSQTGGTEAFF. The complete variable domain, with remaining parts taken from reference TRBV14 and TRBJ1-1, reads EAGVTQFPSHSVIEKGQTVTLRCDPISGHDNLYWYRRVMGKEIKFLLHFVKESKQDESGMPNNRFLAERTGGTYSTLKVQPAELEDSGVYFCASSQTGGTEAFFGQGTRLTVV.

A single count supports this clone. The chain links TRBV7-9 to TRBJ1-2, with TRBD1 matching over 8 bases. With 1 base clipped from V and 4 bases from J, the junction kept 5 bases outside the gene matches. The CDR3 is 15 residues long. Looked up from germline, CDR1 is SEHNR and CDR2 is FQNEAQ (reference sequence). CDR3 sequence: CASSLGQGARYGYTF. CDR3 DNA: TGTGCCAGCAGCTTAGGGCAGGGGGCTCGCTATGGCTACACCTTC.

The chain links TRBV19 to TRBJ1-2; 10 nucleotides line up with TRBD1. V gave up 5 bases and J gave up 7 bases; unmatched junction bases: 7. The CDR3 runs 14 residues. Germline values: CDR1 LNHDA, CDR2 SQIVND (reference sequence). CDR3 residues: CASSWGQGISGYTF. In DNA form, the CDR3 reads TGTGCCAGTAGTTGGGGACAGGGGATAAGTGGCTACACCTTC.

The genes are TRBV6-5 and TRBJ1-2; unclear D gene. V was clipped by 6 bases and J by 5 bases, with 13 bases between them. Looked up from germline, CDR1 is MNHEY and CDR2 is SVGAGI. The CDR3 extends over 13 amino acids. The CDR3 DNA reads TGTGCCAGCAGCCCGCCCGTCGGGTATGGCTACACCTTC. This encodes CASSPPVGYGYTF.

V usage is TRBV4-1 and J usage is TRBJ2-5; D is perhaps TRBD2 (6 bases). Germline V gene lookup returns CDR1 MGHRA and CDR2 YSYEKL. Between the trimmed V and J ends, which lost 5 bases and 5 bases, there was a span of 15 bases. This CDR3 is 14 amino acids long. The chain's CDR3 is CASSDGLPQETQYF. The CDR3 DNA reads TGCGCCAGCAGCGATGGACTACCCCAGGAGACCCAGTACTTC.

This chain connects TRBV4-1 to TRBJ1-1; D gene unclear. The CDR3 covers 14 residues. The germline V gene has CDR1 MGHRA and CDR2 YSYEKL. The V gene lost 4 bases and the J gene lost 2 bases, with 11 bases spanning the gap. The DNA of the CDR3 is TGCGCCAGCAGCCTCACCCTAATTAACACTGAAGCTTTCTTT. Amino acids: CASSLTLINTEAFF.

This chain connects TRBV10-3 to TRBJ2-3; D is perhaps TRBD2 (6 bases). Deletions cut 4 bases from V and 2 bases from J, with 7 bases between. Germline CDR1 reads ENHRY; CDR2 reads SYGVKD. The CDR3 contains 13 residues. DNA of the CDR3: TGTGCCATCAGTGTAGCGGCCACAGATACGCAGTATTTT. It translates to CAISVAATDTQYF.

The rearrangement links TRBV7-2 to TRBJ1-1; D is unresolved. This CDR3 region has 13 residues. Germline-derived CDR1 and CDR2 are SGHTA and FQGNSA. Deletions cut 1 base from V and 5 bases from J, with 8 bases between. CDR3 residues: CASSLGRETEAFF. The CDR3 bases are TGTGCCAGCAGCTTAGGAAGGGAGACTGAAGCTTTCTTT.

The chain employs TRBV4-2 and TRBJ2-5; the match to TRBD2 covers 13 bases. From germline, CDR1 is LGHNA and CDR2 YNFKEQ. The CDR3 has 17 residues. V dropped 3 bases and J dropped 2; count of bases not matched to a gene: 6. The CDR3 region is CASSQGRLAGGQETQYF. CDR3 sequence (DNA): TGTGCCAGCAGCCAGGGTAGACTAGCGGGGGGACAAGAGACCCAGTACTTC.